The rows below give T cell receptor beta chains drawn from one sample of a study of cytomegalovirus exposure and HLA in healthy donors. Here immunoSEQ multiplex PCR was the method, and the copy in TCRdb shows in-frame clones only, minus some. The data contain about 190,000 clones, more than 75% of them seen just once; the ten biggest clones take up over 1%. Sequenced input: PBMCs. These receptors were taken from a man aged 25 to 40 in good health and CMV-seronegative. The CDR3 runs from the conserved cysteine through the conserved F or W. D genes are given only for firm matches. Not every row has a clone size; where given, it reads once, few, many or a size class.

cdr3_aa cdr3_nt d_call v_call clone_size j_call
CASTPREFYEQYF TGTGCCAGCACGCCGAGGGAATTCTACGAGCAGTACTTC - TRBV6-1 few TRBJ2-7
CASSTHSGGAGYNEQFF TGTGCCAGTAGTACACATAGCGGGGGGGCCGGGTATAATGAGCAGTTCTTC TRBD2 TRBV19 - TRBJ2-1
CASSPVAHEQYF TGTGCCAGCAGCCCTGTAGCCCACGAGCAGTACTTC - TRBV6-6 - TRBJ2-7
CAGHREPTDTQYF TGTGCCGGCCATCGGGAGCCCACAGATACGCAGTATTTT - TRBV30 - TRBJ2-3
CASSLQGDQETQYF TGTGCCAGCAGCCTCCAGGGGGATCAAGAGACCCAGTACTTC TRBD1 TRBV7-2 - TRBJ2-5
CASRAFFSGQVPLEPQHF TGTGCCAGCAGGGCTTTTTTCTCGGGACAGGTCCCCCTGGAGCCCCAGCATTTT TRBD1 TRBV27 - TRBJ1-5
CASSPPGQANTEAFF TGTGCCAGCTCACCACCGGGACAGGCGAACACTGAAGCTTTCTTT TRBD1 TRBV18 - TRBJ1-1
CASSRGGSSGNTIYF TGTGCCAGCAGTCGAGGGGGCTCCTCTGGAAACACCATATATTTT TRBD1 TRBV6-5 - TRBJ1-3
CASSPQVFYEQYF TGTGCCAGCAGTCCACAGGTCTTCTACGAGCAGTACTTC - TRBV28 few TRBJ2-7
CASSREQGRSYEQYF TGCGCCAGCAGCAGGGAACAGGGGCGTTCCTACGAGCAGTACTTC TRBD1 TRBV5-1 - TRBJ2-7
CASGKSNTEAFF TGCGCCAGCGGCAAATCGAACACTGAAGCTTTCTTT - TRBV5-1 - TRBJ1-1
CASSEARTTFYEQYF TGTGCCAGCAGTGAAGCCAGGACTACCTTCTACGAGCAGTACTTC - TRBV6-1 - TRBJ2-7
CSVSRTYGYTF TGCAGTGTGTCGAGGACATATGGCTACACCTTC - TRBV20-1 - TRBJ1-2
CSANGLGEQYF TGCAGTGCTAATGGACTAGGAGAGCAGTACTTC TRBD2 TRBV20-1 - TRBJ2-7
CASSFPRQGTNEQFF TGTGCCAGCAGTTTTCCCCGACAGGGCACCAATGAGCAGTTCTTC TRBD1 TRBV27 - TRBJ2-1
CASSWGQGATDTQYF TGTGCCAGCAGCTGGGGACAGGGGGCGACAGATACGCAGTATTTT TRBD1 TRBV7-9 - TRBJ2-3
CASSYNPGPGDIYEQYF TGTGCCAGCAGTTACAATCCGGGACCAGGGGATATCTACGAGCAGTACTTC - TRBV7-9 - TRBJ2-7
CASSLVEGGGFQPQHF TGTGCCAGCAGTTTGGTGGAGGGAGGAGGTTTTCAGCCCCAGCATTTT - TRBV28 - TRBJ1-5
CASRGLGGYFYNSPLHF TGTGCCAGCAGGGGATTGGGAGGGTATTTCTATAATTCACCCCTCCACTTT - TRBV27 - TRBJ1-6
CASSPDRGFQPQHF TGTGCCAGCTCACCGGACAGGGGATTCCAGCCCCAGCATTTT TRBD1 TRBV18 - TRBJ1-5
CASSSTGWVTEAFF TGTGCCAGCAGCTCTACAGGGTGGGTCACTGAAGCTTTCTTT - TRBV14 - TRBJ1-1
CAGLGRSYEQYF TGTGCCGGACTCGGACGGTCCTACGAGCAGTACTTC - TRBV2 - TRBJ2-7
CAWDRDGNQPQHF TGTGCCTGGGACAGGGATGGTAATCAGCCCCAGCATTTT TRBD1 TRBV30 once TRBJ1-5
CASSSFRGTGELFF TGCGCCAGCAGCTCCTTCAGGGGTACCGGGGAGCTGTTTTTT - TRBV5-1 - TRBJ2-2
CASSPGQGASEQYF TGCGCCAGCAGCCCAGGACAGGGGGCGAGCGAGCAGTACTTC TRBD1 TRBV5-1 - TRBJ2-7
CASSKQMNTEAFF TGTGCCAGCAGCAAACAGATGAACACTGAAGCTTTCTTT - TRBV5-6 - TRBJ1-1
CASSLKGTSGGSYNEQFF TGTGCCAGCAGCCTGAAAGGGACTAGCGGGGGGTCCTACAATGAGCAGTTCTTC TRBD2 TRBV11-2 - TRBJ2-1
CASSQEARSKAYEQYF TGTGCCAGCAGCCAAGAAGCTCGGAGCAAGGCCTACGAGCAGTACTTC - TRBV4-2 - TRBJ2-7
CASSKSGSSYNEQFF TGTGCCAGCAGCAAGAGCGGGAGCTCCTACAATGAGCAGTTCTTC TRBD2 TRBV7-9 - TRBJ2-1
CASSPNPGQGTNEKLFF TGTGCCAGCAGCCCAAACCCGGGACAGGGGACTAATGAAAAACTGTTTTTT TRBD1 TRBV7-9 - TRBJ1-4
CASSGGRDTEAFF TGTGCCAGCAGTGGGGGCAGGGACACTGAAGCTTTCTTT - TRBV6-1 - TRBJ1-1
CASSLGTGVSSPLHF TGTGCCAGCAGCTTAGGGACAGGGGTCAGTTCACCCCTCCACTTT TRBD1 TRBV7-2 - TRBJ1-6
CASSLSYSFGNTIYF TGTGCCAGCAGTTTATCGTACAGCTTCGGAAACACCATATATTTT - TRBV27 - TRBJ1-3
CASSRQGNQPQHF TGTGCCAGCAGTAGACAGGGAAATCAGCCCCAGCATTTT TRBD1 TRBV6-5 - TRBJ1-5
CSARPRGTQYF TGCAGTGCTAGGCCTCGGGGGACCCAGTACTTC - TRBV20-1 - TRBJ2-5
CASSKAVQGARIGYGYTF TGTGCCAGCAGCAAAGCGGTGCAGGGGGCGCGGATAGGATATGGCTACACCTTC - TRBV21-1 once TRBJ1-2
CASSSLTSGGTGELFF TGCGCCAGCAGCTCACTGACTAGCGGCGGGACCGGGGAGCTGTTTTTT TRBD2 TRBV5-1 - TRBJ2-2
CASRYGGGTGVGNTIYF TGTGCCAGCCGCTACGGGGGCGGGACAGGGGTAGGAAACACCATATATTTT TRBD1 TRBV7-9 - TRBJ1-3
CASSLTTDYAYEQYF TGTGCCAGCAGCTTAACGACAGATTACGCCTACGAGCAGTACTTC - TRBV7-2 - TRBJ2-7
CASSPTGDEQYF TGTGCCAGCAGCCCGACAGGGGATGAGCAGTACTTC TRBD1 TRBV7-9 - TRBJ2-5
CASSQGGQATEAFF TGTGCCAGCAGCCAAGGGGGGCAGGCCACTGAAGCTTTCTTT - TRBV14 - TRBJ1-1
CASSVISGGYNEQFF TGTGCCAGCAGCGTAATTAGCGGGGGTTACAATGAGCAGTTCTTC TRBD2 TRBV9 - TRBJ2-1
CASSFTWGVGDTQYF TGTGCCAGCAGCTTCACATGGGGGGTGGGGGATACGCAGTATTTT - TRBV11-3 - TRBJ2-3
CAWSPKTAGETEAFF TGTGCCTGGAGTCCTAAGACAGCCGGAGAGACTGAAGCTTTCTTT - TRBV30 once TRBJ1-1
CASSYAGAEAFF TGTGCCAGCTCTTATGCGGGGGCTGAAGCTTTCTTT - TRBV28 - TRBJ1-1
CASSKLAGGWETQYF TGTGCCAGCAGTAAACTAGCGGGGGGTTGGGAGACCCAGTACTTC TRBD2 TRBV28 - TRBJ2-5
CASSFPVWYNEQFF TGTGCCAGCAGCTTCCCGGTGTGGTACAATGAGCAGTTCTTC - TRBV7-8 - TRBJ2-1
CASSFDSSTEAFF TGTGCCAGCAGCTTTGACAGTTCCACTGAAGCTTTCTTT - TRBV7-9 - TRBJ1-1
CASSAPGGGELFF TGTGCCAGCAGTGCGCCAGGAGGCGGGGAGCTGTTTTTT - TRBV7-9 - TRBJ2-2
CASSTSTNEKLFF TGTGCCAGTAGTACTTCAACTAATGAAAAACTGTTTTTT - TRBV19 - TRBJ1-4
CATSATRSTDTQYF TGTGCCACCTCAGCTACCAGGTCCACAGATACGCAGTATTTT - TRBV15 - TRBJ2-3
CASTNLDRANEKLFF TGTGCCAGCACCAACCTGGACAGGGCTAATGAAAAACTGTTTTTT TRBD1 TRBV2 - TRBJ1-4
CASSPPRGNYGYTF TGTGCCAGCAGTCCCCCCAGGGGAAACTATGGCTACACCTTC - TRBV6-6 - TRBJ1-2
CASSLVPGIADTQYF TGCGCCAGCAGCTTGGTCCCGGGTATCGCAGATACGCAGTATTTT - TRBV5-1 few TRBJ2-3
CASSSLAGGNNEQFF TGTGCCAGCAGTTCGTTAGCGGGGGGGAACAATGAGCAGTTCTTC TRBD2 TRBV27 - TRBJ2-1